This T cell receptor beta chain originates from a study of CD8 T cells in ankylosing spondylitis. TCRdb reprocessed the 5' RACE reads via MiXCR and lists one record per CDR3 protein. The data hold 250,000 to 350,000 distinct CDR3 sequences, with 20% observed a single time. The sequencing input was blood, either unsorted or a sorted T cell fraction (not recorded which). The clonotype originates from a male donor with ankylosing spondylitis or in good health (not recorded which).

The CDR3 DNA sequence: TGCAGTGCTAGAGATTTTACGCAACAAGAGACCCAGTACTTC. Translated: CSARDFTQQETQYF. This sequence joins TRBV20-1 and TRBJ2-5; no clear D. Looked up from germline, CDR1 is DFQATT and CDR2 is SNEGSKA (reference sequence). There are 14 residues in the CDR3. The V gene lost 0 bases and the J gene lost 2 bases, with 10 bases spanning the gap.